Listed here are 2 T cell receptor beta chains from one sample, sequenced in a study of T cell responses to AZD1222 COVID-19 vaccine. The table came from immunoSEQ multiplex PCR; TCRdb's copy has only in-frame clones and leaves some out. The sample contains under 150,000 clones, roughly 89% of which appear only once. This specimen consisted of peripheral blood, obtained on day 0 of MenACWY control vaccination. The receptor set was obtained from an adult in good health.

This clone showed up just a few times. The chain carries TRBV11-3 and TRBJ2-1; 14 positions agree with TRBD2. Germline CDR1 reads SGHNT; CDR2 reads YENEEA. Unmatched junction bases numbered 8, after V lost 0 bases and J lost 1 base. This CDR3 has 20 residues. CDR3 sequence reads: CASSLDVGTSGRASYNEQFF. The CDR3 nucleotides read TGTGCCAGCAGCTTAGACGTCGGGACTAGCGGGAGAGCTTCCTACAATGAGCAGTTCTTC.

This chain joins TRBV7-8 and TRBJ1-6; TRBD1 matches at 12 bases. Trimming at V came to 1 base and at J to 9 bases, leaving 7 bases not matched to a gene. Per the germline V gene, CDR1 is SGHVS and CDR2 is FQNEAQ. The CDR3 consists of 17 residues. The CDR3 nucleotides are TGTGCCAGCAGCTTAGAAGGGACAGGGGGCCGAGTTTCACCCCTCCACTTT. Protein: CASSLEGTGGRVSPLHF.